This entry lists 24 T cell receptor beta chains sequenced from one sample in a study of shared clonotypes between healthy human individuals. Here immunoSEQ multiplex PCR was the method, and the copy in TCRdb shows in-frame clones only, minus some. The data show 2 million to 2.5 million clones, with over 85% seen just once and more than 0.1% held by the top ten. The sequenced sample was naive CD4+ T cells sorted from blood. Documented subset: CD45RA+ positively selected. The receptors were gathered from a young man in good health.

V gene TRBV28 combines with J gene TRBJ1-6, with D perhaps matching TRBD1 (5 bases). The germline CDR1 and CDR2 sequences are MDHEN and SYDVKM. The CDR3 extends over 13 amino acids. Trimming removed 4 bases at V and 9 bases at J, with 10 bases between. CDR3: CASSYGGFSPLHF. The DNA for the CDR3 is TGTGCCAGCAGTTACGGGGGGTTTTCACCCCTCCACTTT.

The chain uses TRBV11-2 and TRBJ2-2; 9 bases are shared with TRBD1. The CDR3 is made up of 15 amino acids. The V gene end was trimmed by 4 bases and the J gene end by 7 bases; junction bases not matched to a gene: 7. Germline V gives CDR1 SGHAT, CDR2 FQNNGV. CDR3 nucleotide sequence: TGTGCCAGCAGCTACTCCGGGACAGGGTACGGGGAGCTGTTTTTT. As protein: CASSYSGTGYGELFF.

The gene calls are TRBV5-1 and TRBJ1-2, with D unclear. Trimming removed 1 base from V and 6 bases from J, with 13 bases in between. The germline CDR1 and CDR2 sequences are SGHRS and YFSETQ. There are 14 residues in the CDR3. The CDR3, as DNA: TGCGCCAGCAGCTTGTCCACCCCGTCGGATGGCTACACCTTC. Amino acids: CASSLSTPSDGYTF.

The chain carries TRBV6-1 and TRBJ2-7, with D unresolved. The CDR3 is 12 residues long. V gave up 4 bases and J gave up 6 bases, with 10 bases separating them. Germline CDR1 MNHNS, CDR2 SASEGT. The chain's CDR3 is CASSVTSGEQYF. CDR3 nucleotide sequence: TGTGCCAGCAGTGTCACGTCAGGCGAGCAGTACTTC.

The chain links TRBV5-6 to TRBJ1-3; D is unresolved. CDR3 length: 15 amino acids. Deletions cut 0 bases from V and 2 bases from J, with 9 bases between. CDR1 is SGHDT, CDR2 YYEEEE, per germline. CDR3 nucleotide sequence: TGTGCCAGCAGCTTGGCCGAACGGCCTGGAAACACCATATATTTT. Its protein product is CASSLAERPGNTIYF.

This clone was picked up one time. V gene TRBV27 combines with J gene TRBJ2-7; 12 nucleotides match TRBD2. CDR1 is MNHEY, CDR2 SMNVEV, per germline (reference sequence). With 4 bases clipped from V and 12 bases from J, the junction kept 19 bases outside the gene matches. The CDR3 has 17 residues. In nucleotides, the CDR3 is TGTGCCAGCAGTTCCCTCCTACTAGCGGGAGGTGAGGTGAGGAGGTACTTC. This sequence encodes CASSSLLLAGGEVRRYF.

The chain joins TRBV27 to TRBJ1-5; TRBD1 agrees at 7 bases. CDR3 size: 13 residues. The V segment lost 6 bases and the J segment 4 bases; nucleotides outside the gene matches: 3. Germline V CDR1 and CDR2: MNHEY, SMNVEV (reference sequence). The CDR3, as DNA: TGTGCCAGCAGGGGACAGTTGAATCAGCCCCAGCATTTT. It specifies CASRGQLNQPQHF.

V usage is TRBV10-3 and J usage is TRBJ2-2; TRBD2 matches at 9 bases. The germline CDR1 and CDR2 sequences are ENHRY and SYGVKD. The CDR3 has 18 residues. J gave up 1 base and V 3 bases, and 9 bases lay outside the gene matches. CDR3 DNA: TGTGCCATCAGTGATCGGGGTAGCGGGGGCCGGAACACCGGGGAGCTGTTTTTT. Protein: CAISDRGSGGRNTGELFF.

As concerns this clone: The identical CDR3 is also encoded by other nucleotide sequences in the sample. The chain uses TRBV5-1 and TRBJ2-1, with 7 bases fitting TRBD2. V shed 2 bases, J shed 1 base, and the junction held 3 bases outside the gene matches. This CDR3 contains 15 residues. CDR1 is SGHRS and CDR2 is YFSETQ in the germline V gene. The CDR3 loop reads CASSLDSGSYNEQFF. DNA of the CDR3: TGCGCCAGCAGCTTAGATAGCGGGTCCTACAATGAGCAGTTCTTC.

This rearrangement joins TRBV5-4 to TRBJ2-2; 7 bases agree with TRBD1. CDR3 size: 15 residues. CDR1 and CDR2 from the germline V gene are SGHNT and YYREEE (reference sequence). V gave up 9 bases and J gave up 0 bases; unmatched junction bases: 8. For the CDR3, the DNA is TGTGCCATTCATTCGGGACAGCCGAACACCGGGGAGCTGTTTTTT. It yields the protein CAIHSGQPNTGELFF.

The chain combines TRBV7-9 with TRBJ2-2; TRBD1 aligns across 11 bases. This CDR3 is 16 amino acids long. The germline CDR1 and CDR2 sequences are SEHNR and FQNEAQ (reference sequence). The V gene end was trimmed by 2 bases and the J gene end by 5 bases; junction bases not matched to a gene: 4. CDR3 residues: CASSLRGTGGTGELFF. The CDR3 bases are TGTGCCAGCAGCTTACGCGGGACAGGGGGGACCGGGGAGCTGTTTTTT.

The genes are TRBV27 and TRBJ1-1; tentatively, D is TRBD1 (5 bases). The CDR3 has 17 residues. V was cut by 5 bases and J by 4 bases, with 23 bases left in between. Germline V gene data show CDR1 as MNHEY and CDR2 as SMNVEV (reference sequence). In nucleotides, the CDR3 is TGTGCCAGCAGTACAAGGGAGCAGGGAAGTAAGGGCACTGAAGCTTTCTTT. It yields the protein CASSTREQGSKGTEAFF.

The chain joins TRBV30 to TRBJ1-6; TRBD1 aligns across 9 bases. The CDR3 sequence is 14 residues long. V shed 4 bases, J shed 6 bases, and the junction held 4 bases outside the gene matches. Germline V CDR1 and CDR2: GTSNPN, SVGIG (reference sequence). The CDR3 DNA is TGTGCCTGGAAAGACAGGGGGATTAATTCACCCCTCCACTTT. This gives the protein CAWKDRGINSPLHF.

Only one count was recorded for this clone. The V and J genes are TRBV15 and TRBJ1-2; TRBD1 matches 9 bases. CDR1 is LNHNV, CDR2 YYDKDF, per germline (reference sequence). The CDR3 is 15 amino acids. Trimming cost V 0 bases and J 4 bases; bases outside gene matches: 3. This CDR3 is CATSRDRDRVYGYTF. The CDR3 coding sequence is TGTGCCACCAGCAGAGATAGGGACAGGGTCTATGGCTACACCTTC.

V gene TRBV5-1 combines with J gene TRBJ2-1, with TRBD2 matching 8 bases. CDR1 and CDR2 (germline): SGHRS, YFSETQ. V shed 5 bases, J shed 9 bases, and the junction held 16 bases outside the gene matches. The CDR3 sequence is 16 residues long. The CDR3 DNA is TGCGCCAGCAGGCCCCCAGGAGCGGGAGATCAGGGTGAGCAGTTCTTC. Protein product: CASRPPGAGDQGEQFF.

V gene TRBV29-1 combines with J gene TRBJ1-1, with unresolved D. Germline V CDR1 and CDR2: SQVTM, ANQGSEA. V was trimmed by 3 bases and J by 9 bases, leaving 17 bases between them. The CDR3 spans 13 residues. The CDR3 loop reads CSVDSDVRGQAFF. CDR3 DNA: TGCAGCGTTGATTCCGATGTGCGAGGGCAAGCTTTCTTT.

The rearrangement links TRBV6-1 to TRBJ2-3; 11 nucleotides match TRBD2. This CDR3 has 20 residues. Looked up from germline, CDR1 is MNHNS and CDR2 is SASEGT. The V and J ends lost 2 bases and 0 bases, in that order; junction bases with no gene match: 13. The CDR3 here is CASSERRSSSGRLSTDTQYF. The CDR3 DNA reads TGTGCCAGCAGTGAAAGACGGAGTTCTAGCGGGAGGCTGAGCACAGATACGCAGTATTTT.

A note on this clone: One junction end disagrees with the germline gene, perhaps due to a read error. V gene TRBV28 combines with J gene TRBJ1-1; D is undetermined. Germline values: CDR1 MDHEN, CDR2 SYDVKM. The CDR3 spans 11 residues. CDR3 residues: CASRRNAEAFF. In DNA, the CDR3 is TGTGCCAGCAGGCGGAACGCTGAAGCTTTCTTT.

The chain uses TRBV6-5 and TRBJ1-2; D perhaps matches TRBD1 (6 bases). V shed 7 bases and J shed 4 bases, with 13 bases lying between them. The CDR3 covers 13 residues. The V gene's germline CDR1 is MNHEY and CDR2 SVGAGI. CDR3 region: CASTQRTAYGYTF. The CDR3 DNA is TGTGCCAGCACCCAGAGGACAGCCTATGGCTACACCTTC.

This chain links TRBV7-3 with TRBJ2-2; the D is unclear. The ends were cut back, 5 bases at V and 3 bases at J, with 10 bases in the middle. Germline V lookup: CDR1 SGHTA, CDR2 FQGTGA. The CDR3 totals 14 residues. The CDR3 nucleotides are TGTGCCAGCAGCCGTGGCCGGGACACCGGGGAGCTGTTTTTT. It encodes CASSRGRDTGELFF.

This rearrangement joins TRBV6-1 to TRBJ1-3; D ambiguous. The CDR3 sequence is 12 residues long. The germline V and J ends were trimmed by 10 bases and 2 bases, with 9 bases remaining between them. Germline V lookup: CDR1 MNHNS, CDR2 SASEGT. CDR3 loop: CATYPAGNTIYF. The CDR3, as DNA: TGTGCCACCTATCCGGCTGGAAACACCATATATTTT.

The chain is built from TRBV7-2 and TRBJ2-2, with a weak D call TRBD2 (6 bases). The germline V and J ends were trimmed by 0 bases and 2 bases, with 10 bases remaining between them. Germline CDR1 reads SGHTA; CDR2 reads FQGNSA. There are 16 residues in the CDR3. CDR3: CASSLAGGANTGELFF. The DNA for the CDR3 is TGTGCCAGCAGCTTAGCAGGAGGGGCCAACACCGGGGAGCTGTTTTTT.

The chain carries TRBV25-1 and TRBJ1-3, with 9 bases matching TRBD1. V lost 2 bases and J lost 4; bases outside the gene matches: 6. This CDR3 has 16 amino acids. Germline V gene sequence: CDR1 MGHDK, CDR2 SYGVNS. Here the CDR3 DNA reads TGTGCCAGCAGTGAAACCAGTACAGGGGGCGGAAACACCATATATTTT. Amino acids: CASSETSTGGGNTIYF.

V usage is TRBV7-2 and J usage is TRBJ2-3, with 13 bases aligning to TRBD2. The CDR3 is 16 amino acids. Germline V lookup: CDR1 SGHTA, CDR2 FQGNSA. Trimming took 5 bases from V and 5 from J; bases not matched to a gene: 7. CDR3 in DNA: TGTGCCAGCAGCGAGACTAGCGGGAGGCCGCGAGATACGCAGTATTTT. Encoded protein: CASSETSGRPRDTQYF.